This record covers a single TCR beta chain. Its matching antigen is unknown. This entry belongs to a study of cytotoxic CD8 clonotypes in ibrutinib-treated CLL. Study in general: Among patients, 24 responded partially and 2 completely; roughly 15 then stayed remitted and about 12 progressed after median around 66 months. General observations from the study: Public clonotypes (which were uncommon) either contracted or remained stable on treatment.

V shed 3 bases and J shed 5 bases, with 16 bases lying between them. Looked up from germline, CDR1 is LNHNV and CDR2 is YYDKDF (reference sequence). This CDR3 spans 15 amino acids. Target depth was 1 in 200,000 to 1 in 1 million T cells, about 10x per clonotype. Libraries were prepared by immunoSEQ multiplex PCR; TCRdb keeps only in-frame clonotypes and omits some of them. This sample has fewer than 35,000 clones; approximately 54% occur once, and the top ten carry roughly 5.1%. The chain links TRBV15 to TRBJ2-5; the D gene is possibly TRBD1 (6 bases). The source material was PBMCs, sampled before ibrutinib treatment. This clonotype was sampled from a human donor with chronic lymphocytic leukemia. The CDR3 DNA reads as TGTGCCACCAGCAGTGTGGGGAACAGGGCGGAGACCCAGTACTTC. Residues: CATSSVGNRAETQYF.